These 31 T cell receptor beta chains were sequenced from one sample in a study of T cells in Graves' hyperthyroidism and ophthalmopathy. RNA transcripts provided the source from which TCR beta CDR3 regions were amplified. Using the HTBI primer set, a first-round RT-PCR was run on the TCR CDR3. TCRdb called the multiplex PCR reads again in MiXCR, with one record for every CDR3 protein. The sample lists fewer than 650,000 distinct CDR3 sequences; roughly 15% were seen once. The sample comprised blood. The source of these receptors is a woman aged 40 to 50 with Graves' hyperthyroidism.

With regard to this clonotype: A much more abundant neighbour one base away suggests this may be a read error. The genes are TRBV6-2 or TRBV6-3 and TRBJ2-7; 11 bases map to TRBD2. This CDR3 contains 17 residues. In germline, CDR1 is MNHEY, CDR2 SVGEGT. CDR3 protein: CASLRGLTSGSFYEQHF. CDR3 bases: TGTGCCAGTCTCAGGGGGCTTACTAGCGGGAGTTTTTACGAGCAGCACTTC.

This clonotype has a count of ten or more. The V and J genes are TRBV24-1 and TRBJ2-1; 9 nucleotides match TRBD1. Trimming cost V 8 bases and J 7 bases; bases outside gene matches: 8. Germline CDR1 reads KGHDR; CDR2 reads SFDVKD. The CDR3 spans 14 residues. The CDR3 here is CATKGTGSDNEQFF. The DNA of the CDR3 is TGTGCCACCAAAGGGACAGGGTCTGATAATGAGCAGTTCTTC.

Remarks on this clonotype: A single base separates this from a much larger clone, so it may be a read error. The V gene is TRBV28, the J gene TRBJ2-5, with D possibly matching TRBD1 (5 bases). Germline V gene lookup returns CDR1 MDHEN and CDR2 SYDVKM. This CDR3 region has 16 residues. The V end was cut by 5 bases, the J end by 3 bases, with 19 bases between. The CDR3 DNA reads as TGTGCCAGCAGTCCCCGGGCTACATGGGGCGAAGAGACCCAGTACTTC. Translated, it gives CASSPRATWGEETQYF.

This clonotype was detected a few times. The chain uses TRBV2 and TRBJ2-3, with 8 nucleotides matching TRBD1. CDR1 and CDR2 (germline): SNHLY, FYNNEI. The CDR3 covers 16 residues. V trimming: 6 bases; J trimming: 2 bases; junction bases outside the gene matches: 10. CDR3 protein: CASRGTGERYTDTQYF. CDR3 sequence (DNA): TGTGCCAGCAGGGGGACAGGCGAAAGATACACAGATACGCAGTATTTT.

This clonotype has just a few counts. CDR3 region: CASSAWTDTQYF. The CDR3 DNA follows: TGCGCCAGCAGTGCGTGGACAGATACGCAGTATTTT. This chain links TRBV10-2 with TRBJ2-3; D is unresolved. CDR1 WSHSY and CDR2 SAAADI come from the germline V gene. This CDR3 spans 12 amino acids. Deletions cut 4 bases from V and 3 bases from J, with 5 bases between.

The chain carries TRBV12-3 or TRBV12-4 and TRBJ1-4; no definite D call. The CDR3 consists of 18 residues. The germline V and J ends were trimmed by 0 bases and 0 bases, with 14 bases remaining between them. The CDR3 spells CASSLADFFGATNEKLFF. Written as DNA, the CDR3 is TGTGCCAGCAGTTTAGCAGATTTTTTTGGAGCAACTAATGAAAAACTGTTTTTT.

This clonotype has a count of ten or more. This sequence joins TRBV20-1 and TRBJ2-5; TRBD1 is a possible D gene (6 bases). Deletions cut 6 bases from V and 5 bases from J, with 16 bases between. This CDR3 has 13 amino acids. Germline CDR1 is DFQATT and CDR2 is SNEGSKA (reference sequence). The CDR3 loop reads CSAGTPRGETQYF. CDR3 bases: TGCAGTGCAGGCACACCGAGGGGGGAGACCCAGTACTTC.

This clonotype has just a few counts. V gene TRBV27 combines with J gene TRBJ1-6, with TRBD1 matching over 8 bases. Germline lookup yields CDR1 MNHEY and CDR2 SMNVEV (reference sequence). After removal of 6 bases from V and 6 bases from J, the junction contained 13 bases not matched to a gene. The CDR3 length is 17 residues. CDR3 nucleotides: TGTGCCAGCAGGACCGGACAGGGCTGGTATATTAATTCACCCCTCCACTTT. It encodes CASRTGQGWYINSPLHF.

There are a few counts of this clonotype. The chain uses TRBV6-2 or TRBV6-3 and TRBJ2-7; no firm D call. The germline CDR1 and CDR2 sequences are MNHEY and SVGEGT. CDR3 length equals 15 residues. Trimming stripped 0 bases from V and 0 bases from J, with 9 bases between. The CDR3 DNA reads TGTGCCAGCAGTTACTCGGGTCTCAGCTCCTACGAGCAGTACTTC. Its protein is CASSYSGLSSYEQYF.

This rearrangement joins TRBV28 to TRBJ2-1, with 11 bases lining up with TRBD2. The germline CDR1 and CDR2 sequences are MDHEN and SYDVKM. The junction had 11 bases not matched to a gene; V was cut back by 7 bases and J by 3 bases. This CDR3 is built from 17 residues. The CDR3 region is CASIAGTSGSNYNEQFF. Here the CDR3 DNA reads TGTGCCAGCATTGCCGGGACTAGCGGATCGAACTACAATGAGCAGTTCTTC. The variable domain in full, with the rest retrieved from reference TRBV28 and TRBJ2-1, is DVKVTQSSRYLVKRTGEKVFLECVQDMDHENMFWYRQDPGLGLRLIYFSYDVKMKEKGDIPEGYSVSREKKERFSLILESASTNQTSMYLCASIAGTSGSNYNEQFFGPGTRLTVL.

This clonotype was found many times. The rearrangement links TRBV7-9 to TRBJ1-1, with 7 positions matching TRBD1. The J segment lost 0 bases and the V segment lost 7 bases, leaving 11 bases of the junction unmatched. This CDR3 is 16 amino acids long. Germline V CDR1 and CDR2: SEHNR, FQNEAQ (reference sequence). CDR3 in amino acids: CASILPGQRMNTEAFF. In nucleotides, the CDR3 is TGTGCCAGCATCCTACCGGGACAGAGAATGAACACTGAAGCTTTCTTT.

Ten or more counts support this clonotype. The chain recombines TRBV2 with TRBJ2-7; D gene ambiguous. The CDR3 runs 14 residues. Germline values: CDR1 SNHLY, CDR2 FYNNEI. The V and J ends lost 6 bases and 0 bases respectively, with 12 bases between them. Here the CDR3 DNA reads TGTGCCAGCAGGGAAACTGACACCTCCTACGAGCAGTACTTC. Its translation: CASRETDTSYEQYF.

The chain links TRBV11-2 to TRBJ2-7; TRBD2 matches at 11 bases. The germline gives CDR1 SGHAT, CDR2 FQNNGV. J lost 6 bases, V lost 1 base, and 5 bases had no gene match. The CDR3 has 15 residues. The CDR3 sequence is CASSLVSGRGVEQYF. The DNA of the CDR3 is TGTGCCAGCAGCTTAGTTAGCGGGAGGGGCGTCGAGCAGTACTTC.

Here the CDR3 reads CASSGLPGELFF. CDR3 in DNA: TGTGCCAGCAGTGGGTTACCCGGGGAGCTGTTTTTT. This chain links TRBV12-3 or TRBV12-4 with TRBJ2-2; D ambiguous. The length of the CDR3 is 12 residues. The ends were cut back, 5 bases at V and 6 bases at J, with 7 bases in the middle.

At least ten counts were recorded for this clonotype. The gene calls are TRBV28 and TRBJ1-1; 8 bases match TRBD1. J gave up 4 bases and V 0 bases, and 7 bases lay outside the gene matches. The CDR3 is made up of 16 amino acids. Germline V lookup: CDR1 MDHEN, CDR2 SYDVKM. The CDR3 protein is CASSLCEGQACTEAFF. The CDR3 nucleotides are TGTGCCAGCAGTTTATGCGAGGGACAGGCCTGCACTGAAGCTTTCTTT.

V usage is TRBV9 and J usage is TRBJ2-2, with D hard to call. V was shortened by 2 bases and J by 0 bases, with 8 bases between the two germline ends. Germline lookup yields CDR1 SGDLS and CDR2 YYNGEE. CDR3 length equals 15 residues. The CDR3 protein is CASSVAASNTGELFF. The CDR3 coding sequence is TGTGCCAGCAGCGTCGCGGCCTCGAACACCGGGGAGCTGTTTTTT.

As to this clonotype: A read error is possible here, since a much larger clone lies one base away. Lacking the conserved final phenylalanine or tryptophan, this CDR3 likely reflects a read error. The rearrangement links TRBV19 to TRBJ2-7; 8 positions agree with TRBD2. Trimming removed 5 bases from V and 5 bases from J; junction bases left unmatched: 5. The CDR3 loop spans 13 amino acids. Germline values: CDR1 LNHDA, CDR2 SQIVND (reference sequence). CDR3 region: CASSSGLGNEQYL. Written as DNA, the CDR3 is TGTGCCAGTAGTTCGGGACTAGGTAACGAGCAGTACCTC.

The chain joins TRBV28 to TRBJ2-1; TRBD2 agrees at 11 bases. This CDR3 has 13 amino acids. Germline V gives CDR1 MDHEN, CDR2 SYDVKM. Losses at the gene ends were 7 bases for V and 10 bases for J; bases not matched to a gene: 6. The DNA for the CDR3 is TGTGCCAGCACCCCTAGCGGGAGGACAGAGCAGTTCTTC. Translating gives CASTPSGRTEQFF.

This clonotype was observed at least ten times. CDR3 nucleotide sequence: TGCAGTGCTAGAGGGGCCCCTAGTGGGGTCGATACGCAGTATTTT. Protein product: CSARGAPSGVDTQYF. V gene TRBV20-1 combines with J gene TRBJ2-3, with no clear D. V gave up 1 base and J gave up 6 bases, with 17 bases separating them. The CDR3 runs 15 residues. Germline CDR1 is DFQATT and CDR2 is SNEGSKA (reference sequence).

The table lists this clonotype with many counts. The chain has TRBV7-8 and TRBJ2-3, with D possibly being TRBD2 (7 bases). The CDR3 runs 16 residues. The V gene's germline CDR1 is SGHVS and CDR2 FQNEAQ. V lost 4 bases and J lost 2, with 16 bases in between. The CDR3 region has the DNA TGTGCCAGCAGCTCGACTAGCAGGGGTTACACAGATACGCAGTATTTT. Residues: CASSSTSRGYTDTQYF.

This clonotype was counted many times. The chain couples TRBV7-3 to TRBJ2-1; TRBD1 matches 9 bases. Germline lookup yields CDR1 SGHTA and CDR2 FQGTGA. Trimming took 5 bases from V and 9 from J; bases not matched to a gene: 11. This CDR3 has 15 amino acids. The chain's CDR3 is CASSRDRGENSEQFF. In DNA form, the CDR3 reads TGTGCCAGCAGCCGTGACAGGGGGGAGAATAGTGAGCAGTTCTTC.

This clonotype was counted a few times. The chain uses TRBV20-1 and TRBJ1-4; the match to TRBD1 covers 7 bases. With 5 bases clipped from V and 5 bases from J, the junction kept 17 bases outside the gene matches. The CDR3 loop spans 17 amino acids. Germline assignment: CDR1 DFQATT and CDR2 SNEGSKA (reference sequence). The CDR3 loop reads CSAGYRGSPTINEKLFF. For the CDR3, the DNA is TGCAGTGCTGGCTACAGGGGCTCCCCCACCATAAATGAAAAACTGTTTTTT.

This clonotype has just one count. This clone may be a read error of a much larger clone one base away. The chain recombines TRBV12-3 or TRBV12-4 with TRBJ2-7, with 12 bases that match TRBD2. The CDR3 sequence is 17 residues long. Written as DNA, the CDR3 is TGTGCCAGCAATTTAGAGCCTAGCGGGAGGGCACTCTACGAGCAGTACTTC. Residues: CASNLEPSGRALYEQYF.

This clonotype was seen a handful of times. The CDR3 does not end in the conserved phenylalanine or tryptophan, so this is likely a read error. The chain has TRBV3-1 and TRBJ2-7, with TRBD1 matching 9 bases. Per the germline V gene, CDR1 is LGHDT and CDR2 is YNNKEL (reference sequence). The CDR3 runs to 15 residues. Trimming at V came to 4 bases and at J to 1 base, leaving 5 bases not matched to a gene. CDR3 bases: TGTGCCAGCAGCCTAACGACAGGGGGGTCCTACGAGCAGTACCTC. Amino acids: CASSLTTGGSYEQYL.

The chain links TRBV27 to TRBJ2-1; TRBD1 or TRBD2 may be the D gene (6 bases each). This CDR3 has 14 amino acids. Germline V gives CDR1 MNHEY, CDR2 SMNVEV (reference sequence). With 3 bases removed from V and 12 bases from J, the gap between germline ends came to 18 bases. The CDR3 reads CASSFELSRGGQFF. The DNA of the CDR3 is TGTGCCAGCAGTTTTGAACTGTCCAGGGGAGGGCAGTTCTTC.

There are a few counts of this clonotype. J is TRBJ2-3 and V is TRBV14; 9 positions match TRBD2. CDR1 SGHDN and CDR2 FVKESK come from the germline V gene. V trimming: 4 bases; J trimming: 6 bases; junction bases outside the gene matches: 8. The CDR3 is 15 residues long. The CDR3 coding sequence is TGTGCCAGCAGCCGACTAGCGGCCCCAGGGGATACGCAGTATTTT. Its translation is CASSRLAAPGDTQYF.

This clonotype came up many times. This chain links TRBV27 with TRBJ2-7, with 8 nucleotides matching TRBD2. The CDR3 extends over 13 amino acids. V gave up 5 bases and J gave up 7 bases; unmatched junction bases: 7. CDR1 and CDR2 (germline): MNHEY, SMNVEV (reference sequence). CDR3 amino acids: CASSRSGGGEQYF. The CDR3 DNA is TGTGCCAGCAGTAGGAGCGGGGGCGGAGAGCAGTACTTC.

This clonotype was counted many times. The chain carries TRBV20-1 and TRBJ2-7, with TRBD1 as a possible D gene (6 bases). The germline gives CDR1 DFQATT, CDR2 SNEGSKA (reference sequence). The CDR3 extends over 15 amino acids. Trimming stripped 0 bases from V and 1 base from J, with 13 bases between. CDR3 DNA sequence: TGCAGTGCTAGAGAAACCGGGACACCTTCCTACGAGCAGTACTTC. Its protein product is CSARETGTPSYEQYF.

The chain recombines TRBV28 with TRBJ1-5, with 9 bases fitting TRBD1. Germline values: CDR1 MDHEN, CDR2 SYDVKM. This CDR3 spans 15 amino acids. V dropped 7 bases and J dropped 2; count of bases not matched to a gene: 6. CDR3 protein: CASTMGQGGNQPQHF. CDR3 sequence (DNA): TGTGCCAGCACAATGGGACAGGGAGGCAATCAGCCCCAGCATTTT.

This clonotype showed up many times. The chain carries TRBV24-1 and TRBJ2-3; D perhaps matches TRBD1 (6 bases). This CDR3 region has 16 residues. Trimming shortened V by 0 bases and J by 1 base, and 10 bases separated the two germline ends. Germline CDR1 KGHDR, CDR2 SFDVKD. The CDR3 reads CATSDLGSGGTDTQYF. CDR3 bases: TGTGCCACCAGTGATTTGGGCTCAGGGGGCACAGATACGCAGTATTTT.

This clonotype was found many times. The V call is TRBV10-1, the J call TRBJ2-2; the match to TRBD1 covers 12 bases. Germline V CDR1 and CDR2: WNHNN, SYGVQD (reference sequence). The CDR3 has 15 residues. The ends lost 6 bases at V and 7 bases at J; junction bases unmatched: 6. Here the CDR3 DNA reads TGCGCCAGCAGCGCCCGGGACAGGGGGCACGGGGAGCTGTTTTTT. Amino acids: CASSARDRGHGELFF.